This TCR beta chain was captured in a study of T cells in tumors after PD-1 blockade. Study-wide context: Treatment was either pembrolizumab 200 mg every 3 weeks or cemiplimab 350 mg every 2 weeks.

The protocol was immunoSEQ multiplex PCR, while the TCRdb copy is restricted to in-frame clones and leaves out a portion. The repertoire holds 60,000 or so clones, with roughly 77% as singletons. This CDR3 contains 15 residues. Input was about 600 ng to 6,004 ng of genomic DNA from tumor or blood. The clonotype originates from a human donor with basal cell carcinoma. This specimen consisted of PBMCs, obtained before anti-PD-1 treatment. This chain links TRBV21-1 with TRBJ1-3. TRBV21-1 is a pseudogene. The CDR3 DNA sequence: TGTGCCAGCACCCCCCCCGGGGGCACTGGAAACACCATATATTTT. Translating gives CASTPPGGTGNTIYF.